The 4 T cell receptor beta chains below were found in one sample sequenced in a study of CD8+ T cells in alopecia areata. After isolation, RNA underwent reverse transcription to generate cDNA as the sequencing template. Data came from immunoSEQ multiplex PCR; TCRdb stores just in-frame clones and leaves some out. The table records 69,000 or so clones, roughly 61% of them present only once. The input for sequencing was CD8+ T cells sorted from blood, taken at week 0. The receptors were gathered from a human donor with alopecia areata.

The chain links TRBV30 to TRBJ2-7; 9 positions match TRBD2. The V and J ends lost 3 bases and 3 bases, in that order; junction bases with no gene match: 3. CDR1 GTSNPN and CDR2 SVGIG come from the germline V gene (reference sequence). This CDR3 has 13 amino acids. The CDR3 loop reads CAWRASGDYEQYF. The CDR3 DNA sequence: TGTGCCTGGAGAGCTAGCGGGGACTACGAGCAGTACTTC.

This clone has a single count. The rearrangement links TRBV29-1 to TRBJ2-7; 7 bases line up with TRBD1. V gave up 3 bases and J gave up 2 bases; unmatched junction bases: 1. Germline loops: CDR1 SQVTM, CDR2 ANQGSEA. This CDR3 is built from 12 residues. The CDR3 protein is CSVEDRTYEQYF. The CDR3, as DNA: TGCAGCGTTGAGGACAGGACCTACGAGCAGTACTTC.

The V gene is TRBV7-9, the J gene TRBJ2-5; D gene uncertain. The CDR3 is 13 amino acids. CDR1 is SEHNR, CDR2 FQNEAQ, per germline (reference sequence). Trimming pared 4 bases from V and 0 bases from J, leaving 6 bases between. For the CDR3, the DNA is TGTGCCAGCAGCTCCCGGTACCAAGAGACCCAGTACTTC. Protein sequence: CASSSRYQETQYF.

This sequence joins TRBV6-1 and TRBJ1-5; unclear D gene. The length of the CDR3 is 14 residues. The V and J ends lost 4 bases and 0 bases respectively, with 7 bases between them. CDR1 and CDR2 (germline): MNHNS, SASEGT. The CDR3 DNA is TGTGCCAGCAGTGGGACCCGTAGCAATCAGCCCCAGCATTTT. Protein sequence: CASSGTRSNQPQHF.